This TCR beta chain was found in a study of cytomegalovirus exposure and HLA in healthy donors. About the research overall: Within an early data release were about 85 million unique TCRs drawn from HLA-typed donors.

V lost 2 bases to trimming and J lost 8 bases, with 15 bases between them. The CDR3 consists of 14 residues. The V gene's germline CDR1 is LNHNV and CDR2 YYDKDF (reference sequence). Notes on this clone: Its antigen is as yet unknown.

The PCR had 60 Vbeta and 13 Jbeta primers. Clones were read by immunoSEQ multiplex PCR, and TCRdb kept only the in-frame ones, dropping some. The table has around 150,000 clones, roughly 73% seen once; the top ten hold around 15%. General study points: Versus the approximately 720-donor mean, an Asian-associated ancestry cluster reportedly showed fewer N-insertions in a later analysis. Several of the most significant clusters appeared linked to common viral pathogens, based on a later analysis. Later genetic work tied a missense DCLRE1C variant to beta-chain V and J trimming.

The chain combines TRBV15 with TRBJ1-2; weak D call: TRBD1 (6 bases). The sample comprised PBMCs. This clonotype originated in a human donor in good health. Here the CDR3 DNA reads TGTGCCACCAGCAGATCGGTCTACAGGGAGGGCTACACCTTC. As protein: CATSRSVYREGYTF. Looking up the rest from reference TRBV15 and TRBJ1-2 gives the full variable domain: DAMVIQNPRYQVTQFGKPVTLSCSQTLNHNVMYWYQQKSSQAPKLLFHYYDKDFNNEADTPDNFQSRRPNTSFCFLDIRSPGLGDTAMYLCATSRSVYREGYTFGSGTRLTVV.